Sequencing of this T cell receptor beta chain was carried out in a study of immune evolution from preneoplasia to lung adenocarcinoma. Clones were sequenced by immunoSEQ multiplex PCR, and TCRdb holds only the in-frame ones, with some missing. The repertoire holds approximately 3,000 clones, with about 87% as singletons. V lost 5 bases to trimming and J lost 7 bases, with 12 bases between them. The germline V gene encodes CDR1 SNHLY and CDR2 FYNNEI. The CDR3 is made up of 13 amino acids. This TCR came from a person between 65 and 80 years old with invasive lung adenocarcinoma. The J gene is TRBJ1-5, the V gene TRBV2; D is undetermined. Sequenced input: FFPE invasive lung adenocarcinoma tissue. This CDR3 reads CASSQPTVQPQHF. The DNA of the CDR3 is TGTGCCAGCAGTCAACCGACGGTCCAGCCCCAGCATTTT.